Below, one TCR beta chain is given with its context. Treatment denoted: oral pan-JAK inhibitor, 5-10 mg twice daily. This record comes from a study of CD8+ T cells in alopecia areata. The sequencing template was cDNA reverse transcribed from extracted RNA. Data came from immunoSEQ multiplex PCR; TCRdb stores just in-frame clones and leaves some out. The table shows more than 150,000 clones, with about 60% occurring only once. CDR3 length: 18 amino acids. Germline values: CDR1 MGHRA, CDR2 YSYEKL. The V end lost 0 bases, the J end lost 8 bases, and 22 bases lay between the germline ends. This sequence was found in a human donor with alopecia areata. This material consisted of CD8+ T cells sorted from blood, taken at week 24, from a patient treated with tofacitinib. This chain uses TRBV4-1 with TRBJ1-4, with D perhaps TRBD1 (6 bases). CDR3 amino acids: CASSQEGPPGAQNEKLFF. CDR3 nucleotides: TGCGCCAGCAGCCAAGAGGGTCCTCCAGGGGCACAAAACGAAAAACTGTTTTTT.